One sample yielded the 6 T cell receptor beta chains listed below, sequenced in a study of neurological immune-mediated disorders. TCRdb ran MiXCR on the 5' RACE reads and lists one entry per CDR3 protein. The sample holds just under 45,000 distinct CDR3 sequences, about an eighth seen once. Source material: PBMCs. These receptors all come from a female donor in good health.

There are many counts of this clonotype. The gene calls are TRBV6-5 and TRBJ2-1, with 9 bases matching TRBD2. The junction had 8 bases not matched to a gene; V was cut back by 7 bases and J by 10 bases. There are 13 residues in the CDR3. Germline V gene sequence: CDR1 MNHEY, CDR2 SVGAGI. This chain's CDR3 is CASTIAGVGEQFF. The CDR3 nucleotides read TGTGCCAGCACTATAGCGGGGGTGGGGGAGCAGTTCTTC.

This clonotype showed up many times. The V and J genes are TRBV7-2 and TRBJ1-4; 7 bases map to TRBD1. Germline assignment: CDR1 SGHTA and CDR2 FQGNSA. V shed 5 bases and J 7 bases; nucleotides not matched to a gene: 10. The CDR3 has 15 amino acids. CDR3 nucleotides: TGTGCCAGCAGCCTACGACAGGGCAAGGTTGAAAAACTGTTTTTT. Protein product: CASSLRQGKVEKLFF. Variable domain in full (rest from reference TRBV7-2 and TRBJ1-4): GAGVSQSPSNKVTEKGKDVELRCDPISGHTALYWYRQSLGQGLEFLIYFQGNSAPDKSGLPSDRFSAERTGGSVSTLTIQRTQQEDSAVYLCASSLRQGKVEKLFFGSGTQLSVL.

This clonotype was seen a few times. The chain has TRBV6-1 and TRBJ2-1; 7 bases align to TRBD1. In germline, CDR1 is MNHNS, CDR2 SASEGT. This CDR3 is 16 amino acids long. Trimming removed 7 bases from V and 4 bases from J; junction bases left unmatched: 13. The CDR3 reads CASTPTGSEIYNEQFF. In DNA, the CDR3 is TGTGCCAGCACCCCGACAGGGAGCGAAATATACAATGAGCAGTTCTTC.

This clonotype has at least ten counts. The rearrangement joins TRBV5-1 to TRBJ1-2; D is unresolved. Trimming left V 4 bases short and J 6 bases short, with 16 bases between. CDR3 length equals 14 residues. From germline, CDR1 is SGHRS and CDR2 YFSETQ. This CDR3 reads CASSLQPWPDGYTF. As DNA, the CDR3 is TGCGCCAGCAGCCTCCAGCCTTGGCCCGATGGCTACACCTTC. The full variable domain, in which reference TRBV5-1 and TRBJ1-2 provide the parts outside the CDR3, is KAGVTQTPRYLIKTRGQQVTLSCSPISGHRSVSWYQQTPGQGLQFLFEYFSETQRNKGNFPGRFSGRQFSNSRSEMNVSTLELGDSALYLCASSLQPWPDGYTFGSGTRLTVV.

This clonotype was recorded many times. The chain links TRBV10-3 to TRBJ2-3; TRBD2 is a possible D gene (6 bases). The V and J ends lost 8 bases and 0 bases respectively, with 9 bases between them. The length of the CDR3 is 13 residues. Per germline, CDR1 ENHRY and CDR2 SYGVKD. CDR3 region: CAIRGGSTDTQYF. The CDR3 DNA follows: TGTGCCATCCGAGGAGGGAGCACAGATACGCAGTATTTT.

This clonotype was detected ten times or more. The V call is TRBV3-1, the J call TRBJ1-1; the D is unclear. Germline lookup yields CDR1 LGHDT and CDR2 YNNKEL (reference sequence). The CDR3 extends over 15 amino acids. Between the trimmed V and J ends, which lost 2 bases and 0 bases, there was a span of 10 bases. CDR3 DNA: TGTGCCAGCAGCCAAAGAGCCAGCCTGAACACTGAAGCTTTCTTT. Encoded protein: CASSQRASLNTEAFF.